This TCR beta chain stems from a study of blood T cell repertoires in COVID-19. CDR3 length: 18 amino acids. Looked up from germline, CDR1 is WNHNN and CDR2 is SYGVQD (reference sequence). J lost 6 bases, V lost 3 bases, and 8 bases had no gene match. Original handling: How many nucleated cells were present was estimated from reference gene primer amplification. Sequencing was performed with immunoSEQ multiplex PCR; in TCRdb, only in-frame clones are kept and a portion is missing. Clone size and the V and J calls come from that table; the DNA yielded D and trimming. This table has approximately 50,000 clones, around 92% appearing once.

This clonotype originated in a man in his forties or fifties with active COVID-19. Sequenced material: peripheral blood. The chain combines TRBV10-1 with TRBJ2-1; 16 bases fit TRBD2. The CDR3 coding sequence is TGCGCCAGCAGTGAATACCCGGGACTAGCGGGGGGGCCCAATGAGCAGTTCTTC. It specifies CASSEYPGLAGGPNEQFF.